A single sample is the source of the 23 T cell receptor beta chains below, sequenced in a study of shared clonotypes between healthy human individuals. Here immunoSEQ multiplex PCR was the method, and the copy in TCRdb shows in-frame clones only, minus some. The sample shows roughly 2 million clones, around 95% of them seen only once. The sequenced sample was naive CD4+ T cells sorted from blood. Described subset: CD45RA+ positively selected. These receptors originate from a man aged 18-30 years in good health.

The chain joins TRBV11-3 to TRBJ2-4; D gene ambiguous. V was cut by 6 bases and J by 0 bases, with 12 bases left in between. The CDR3 covers 15 residues. Germline lookup yields CDR1 SGHNT and CDR2 YENEEA. The CDR3, as DNA: TGTGCCAGCAGTATGAACCTCCTAGCCAAAAACATTCAGTACTTC. Protein sequence: CASSMNLLAKNIQYF.

This rearrangement joins TRBV29-1 to TRBJ1-2; TRBD1 agrees at 7 bases. Germline V CDR1 and CDR2: SQVTM, ANQGSEA. This CDR3 contains 14 residues. Trimming removed 7 bases from V and 3 bases from J; junction bases left unmatched: 11. In nucleotides, the CDR3 is TGCAGCGCACACTTAGGACAGGCGCACTATGGCTACACCTTC. It specifies CSAHLGQAHYGYTF.

The rearrangement uses TRBV5-4 and TRBJ2-6, with unresolved D. The CDR3 contains 15 residues. Germline-derived CDR1 and CDR2 are SGHNT and YYREEE (reference sequence). V lost 0 bases and J lost 2, with 6 bases in between. In DNA, the CDR3 is TGTGCCAGCAGCTTGGCGGCACCTGGGGCCAACGTCCTGACTTTC. This translates into CASSLAAPGANVLTF.

V gene TRBV2 combines with J gene TRBJ1-1, with D possibly matching TRBD1 (5 bases). Trimming cost V 6 bases and J 5 bases, with 19 bases left between them. From germline, CDR1 is SNHLY and CDR2 FYNNEI. This CDR3 contains 15 residues. The CDR3 DNA reads as TGTGCCAGCAGGGGACGATCCGCCGGTGGAACTGAAGCTTTCTTT. Protein sequence: CASRGRSAGGTEAFF.

J is TRBJ2-7 and V is TRBV18; TRBD1 matches at 10 bases. The CDR3 loop spans 18 amino acids. J was trimmed by 2 bases and V by 2 bases; bases with no gene match: 12. The germline V gene has CDR1 KGHSH and CDR2 LQKENI. The CDR3 reads CASSPGTGAPQGTYEQYF. CDR3 bases: TGTGCCAGCTCACCAGGGACAGGGGCCCCCCAGGGAACCTACGAGCAGTACTTC.

The rearrangement joins TRBV7-9 to TRBJ1-1; D gene uncertain. Trimming pared 1 base from V and 0 bases from J, leaving 6 bases between. Germline V gives CDR1 SEHNR, CDR2 FQNEAQ (reference sequence). The CDR3 covers 14 residues. DNA for the CDR3: TGTGCCAGCAGCTTAGACTACCTGAACACTGAAGCTTTCTTT. As protein: CASSLDYLNTEAFF.

The chain is built from TRBV5-1 and TRBJ2-1; 10 bases agree with TRBD2. The CDR3 covers 16 residues. Trimming at V came to 4 bases and at J to 5 bases, leaving 9 bases not matched to a gene. Germline-derived CDR1 and CDR2 are SGHRS and YFSETQ. CDR3 nucleotides: TGCGCCAGCAGCCCCGTCGTTAGCGGGGGGAACAATGAGCAGTTCTTC. Protein product: CASSPVVSGGNNEQFF.

This clone was detected once. The rearrangement uses TRBV7-9 and TRBJ2-1; TRBD2 agrees at 13 bases. CDR1 is SEHNR and CDR2 is FQNEAQ in the germline V gene (reference sequence). The CDR3 is made up of 19 amino acids. Unmatched junction bases numbered 6, after V lost 1 base and J lost 0 bases. CDR3 in amino acids: CASSLVTSGRENSYNEQFF. For the CDR3, the DNA is TGTGCCAGCAGCTTAGTCACTAGCGGGAGGGAAAACTCCTACAATGAGCAGTTCTTC.

V is TRBV2 and J is TRBJ1-2; D is unclear. This CDR3 has 14 residues. V was clipped by 1 base and J by 8 bases, with 14 bases between them. CDR1 and CDR2 (germline): SNHLY, FYNNEI. The CDR3 region is CASSEEWSSWGYTF. In DNA form, the CDR3 reads TGTGCCAGCAGTGAAGAATGGTCCAGCTGGGGCTACACCTTC.

The V and J genes are TRBV5-1 and TRBJ2-3; D ambiguous. Germline V CDR1 and CDR2: SGHRS, YFSETQ. The CDR3 has 14 residues. With 6 bases removed from V and 0 bases from J, the gap between germline ends came to 11 bases. CDR3 residues: CASNQDGSTDTQYF. The DNA for the CDR3 is TGCGCCAGCAACCAGGACGGCAGCACAGATACGCAGTATTTT.

The genes are TRBV5-4 and TRBJ2-5, with TRBD1 identical over 8 bases. Per the germline V gene, CDR1 is SGHNT and CDR2 is YYREEE (reference sequence). V shed 5 bases and J 5 bases; nucleotides not matched to a gene: 8. This CDR3 spans 14 amino acids. The CDR3 is CASRSQGGYETQYF. CDR3 nucleotide sequence: TGTGCCAGCAGGTCACAGGGGGGATATGAGACCCAGTACTTC.

The chain carries TRBV25-1 and TRBJ2-4; TRBD2 matches 13 bases. The ends lost 7 bases at V and 3 bases at J; junction bases unmatched: 12. The CDR3 has 18 amino acids. Per the germline V gene, CDR1 is MGHDK and CDR2 is SYGVNS. The chain's CDR3 is CASTKRTSGRVVKNIQYF. DNA for the CDR3: TGTGCCAGCACCAAGAGGACTAGCGGGAGAGTTGTCAAAAACATTCAGTACTTC.

This rearrangement joins TRBV19 to TRBJ1-2; 9 bases are shared with TRBD1. CDR1 LNHDA and CDR2 SQIVND come from the germline V gene (reference sequence). V was clipped by 6 bases and J by 2 bases; unmatched bases: 4. The CDR3 spans 14 residues. CDR3 sequence reads: CASSEQGANYGYTF. The CDR3 DNA reads TGTGCCAGTAGCGAACAGGGGGCCAACTATGGCTACACCTTC.

J is TRBJ2-7 and V is TRBV7-9; 7 bases match TRBD2. The CDR3 length is 14 residues. Unmatched junction bases numbered 5, after V lost 4 bases and J lost 2 bases. The germline V gene has CDR1 SEHNR and CDR2 FQNEAQ (reference sequence). The CDR3 DNA follows: TGTGCCAGCAGCTCTGCGGGGGTAACCTACGAGCAGTACTTC. This codes for CASSSAGVTYEQYF.

In this sample, this clone turned up once. J is TRBJ1-2 and V is TRBV2, with D possibly being TRBD1 (6 bases). CDR3 length: 13 amino acids. Per germline, CDR1 SNHLY and CDR2 FYNNEI. Trimming stripped 5 bases from V and 3 bases from J, with 10 bases between. Here the CDR3 DNA reads TGTGCCAGCAGTACGAGACAGGACTATGGCTACACCTTC. Amino acids: CASSTRQDYGYTF.

The CDR3 coding sequence is TGTGCCTGGCGGAAAGAGGGGAACACCGGGGAGCTGTTTTTT. This sequence encodes CAWRKEGNTGELFF. The genes are TRBV30 and TRBJ2-2; D is perhaps TRBD2 (5 bases). Germline V gene lookup returns CDR1 GTSNPN and CDR2 SVGIG (reference sequence). V was pared by 5 bases and J by 1 base, with 11 bases between. CDR3 length: 14 residues.

The rearrangement uses TRBV2 and TRBJ1-2, with a weak D call TRBD1 (5 bases). This CDR3 spans 12 amino acids. V lost 1 base and J 8 bases, leaving 8 bases between the germline ends. Germline CDR1 reads SNHLY; CDR2 reads FYNNEI. This CDR3 is CASSEEKGGYTF. CDR3 nucleotide sequence: TGTGCCAGCAGTGAAGAGAAGGGGGGCTACACCTTC.

Note on this clone: At the DNA level, this CDR3 is encoded by other sequences in the same sample as well. V usage is TRBV4-1 and J usage is TRBJ2-1, with TRBD2 as a possible D gene (7 bases). The CDR3 contains 16 residues. In germline, CDR1 is MGHRA, CDR2 YSYEKL. Deletions cut 1 base from V and 4 bases from J, with 14 bases between. In DNA form, the CDR3 reads TGCGCCAGCAGCCAAGGTTCGGGGGGCTCTTACAATGAGCAGTTCTTC. It yields the protein CASSQGSGGSYNEQFF.

This chain uses TRBV5-4 with TRBJ2-4, with TRBD2 identical over 12 bases. Germline values: CDR1 SGHNT, CDR2 YYREEE (reference sequence). The CDR3 sequence is 16 residues long. J gave up 0 bases and V 4 bases, and 2 bases lay outside the gene matches. CDR3 loop: CASSQGLAGAKNIQYF. DNA for the CDR3: TGTGCCAGCAGCCAGGGACTAGCGGGAGCCAAAAACATTCAGTACTTC.

The chain joins TRBV6-5 to TRBJ1-2; D unresolved. Trimming took off 5 bases at V and 4 bases at J, with 14 bases between the two ends. The CDR3 contains 14 residues. Germline CDR1 and CDR2: MNHEY and SVGAGI. The CDR3 loop is CASSALTEGYGYTF. CDR3 bases: TGTGCCAGCAGTGCGTTGACGGAGGGCTATGGCTACACCTTC.

J is TRBJ1-1 and V is TRBV6-5; D not certain. The CDR3 runs to 14 residues. With 4 bases removed from V and 3 bases from J, the gap between germline ends came to 12 bases. Looked up from germline, CDR1 is MNHEY and CDR2 is SVGAGI. The CDR3 DNA reads as TGTGCCAGCAGTTCCTCCGACGGGTACACTGAAGCTTTCTTT. Translated: CASSSSDGYTEAFF.

This chain connects TRBV5-5 to TRBJ2-5; D may be TRBD2 (5 bases). CDR1 is SGHKS and CDR2 is YYEKEE in the germline V gene (reference sequence). Between the trimmed V and J ends, which lost 0 bases and 12 bases, there was a span of 9 bases. There are 11 residues in the CDR3. CDR3 nucleotide sequence: TGTGCCAGCAGCTTGGTCGCCGGGGAGTACTTC. This encodes CASSLVAGEYF.

V usage is TRBV5-1 and J usage is TRBJ2-7; D tentatively reads TRBD1 or TRBD2 (5 bases each). The CDR3 runs 16 residues. Looked up from germline, CDR1 is SGHRS and CDR2 is YFSETQ. V shed 3 bases and J shed 2 bases, with 18 bases lying between them. CDR3 in DNA: TGCGCCAGCAGCTCGCTAGGGGACGGATGGACCTACGAGCAGTACTTC. As protein: CASSSLGDGWTYEQYF.